This T cell receptor (beta chain) comes out of a study of T cell responses to AZD1222 COVID-19 vaccine. Broader study findings: Researchers report vaccine-associated CD4 TCRs spanning spike, with dominance at 160-218 and 743-854. The study identified only five or six AZD1222 recipients as seropositive at baseline. Among the donors, most were white British and more were female, and clonal diversity was possibly underestimated. Only after the peak T cell response were repertoires sampled.

This CDR3 has 13 amino acids. Germline V gene lookup returns CDR1 SEHNR and CDR2 FQNEAQ (reference sequence). The V and J ends lost 8 bases and 8 bases, in that order; junction bases with no gene match: 10. This table comes from immunoSEQ multiplex PCR, and its TCRdb copy is limited to in-frame clones, with some not included. The table lists 150,000 to 160,000 clones, about nine tenths of them singletons, with approximately 1.8% in the top ten. As regards this clone: Its antigen remains unidentified.

The source material was peripheral blood, sampled on day 0 of AZD1222 vaccination. The clonotype was recovered from an adult in good health. This chain links TRBV7-9 with TRBJ1-2; 8 nucleotides line up with TRBD1. The CDR3 nucleotides read TGTGCCAGCCCTACGGACAGGGAGGGGGGCTACACCTTC. Translated, it gives CASPTDREGGYTF.